These 5 T cell receptor beta chains were all obtained from the same sample, sequenced in a study of T cells after posttransplantation cyclophosphamide (dated by TCRdb to between 2015 and 2016). Libraries were made using the immunoSEQ multiplex PCR assay. The table was pulled from immuneACCESS by TCRdb, which kept in-frame rearrangements only. Such tables lose some clones; where checked, under half of the loss comes from unresolved V genes, and the rest has no known cause. The table gives around 35,000 clones for this sample, with none occurring only once. The ten biggest clones cover around 6.5% of the sample. The source material was PBMCs. These receptors all stem from a woman aged 45-65 years in good health and a related stem cell transplant donor.

This clone was detected ten times or more. The rearrangement joins TRBV11-2 to TRBJ2-7; a weak D match, TRBD2 (6 bases). This CDR3 spans 15 amino acids. CDR1 and CDR2 from the germline V gene are SGHAT and FQNNGV. Trimming pared 0 bases from V and 1 base from J, leaving 10 bases between. The CDR3 loop is CASSLDSGHSYEQYF. The CDR3 DNA follows: TGTGCCAGCAGCTTAGATAGCGGCCATTCCTACGAGCAGTACTTC.

This clone showed up many times. This sequence joins TRBV5-4 and TRBJ2-5; 7 nucleotides align to TRBD1. Trimming cost V 3 bases and J 0 bases; bases outside gene matches: 2. This CDR3 comprises 14 residues. Per germline, CDR1 SGHNT and CDR2 YYREEE (reference sequence). This CDR3 reads CASSSQGNQETQYF. The CDR3 bases are TGTGCCAGCAGCTCACAGGGGAACCAAGAGACCCAGTACTTC.

This clone was seen repeatedly, ten times or more. CDR3 loop: CASRSQGSGNTIYF. For the CDR3, the DNA is TGTGCCAGCAGGTCCCAGGGTTCTGGAAACACCATATATTTT. The chain employs TRBV6-5 and TRBJ1-3, with D tentatively TRBD1 (5 bases). V was shortened by 6 bases and J by 1 base, with 10 bases between the two germline ends. This CDR3 has 14 residues. Per the germline V gene, CDR1 is MNHEY and CDR2 is SVGAGI.

This clone was seen many times. This chain links TRBV18 with TRBJ2-5, with 7 bases that match TRBD2. The CDR3 consists of 15 residues. V was clipped by 3 bases and J by 4 bases; unmatched bases: 8. From germline, CDR1 is KGHSH and CDR2 LQKENI. In DNA, the CDR3 is TGTGCCAGCTCACCCGGAGCGGGAAGGGGAGAGACCCAGTACTTC. Its translation: CASSPGAGRGETQYF.

This clone has a count of ten or more. The rearrangement links TRBV6-2 or TRBV6-3 to TRBJ1-2, with D unresolved. CDR3 length: 12 amino acids. The V gene's germline CDR1 is MNHEY and CDR2 SVGEGT. V was pared by 1 base and J by 8 bases, with 8 bases between. The CDR3: CASSYYAGGYTF. Written as DNA, the CDR3 is TGTGCCAGCAGTTACTACGCCGGGGGCTACACCTTC.